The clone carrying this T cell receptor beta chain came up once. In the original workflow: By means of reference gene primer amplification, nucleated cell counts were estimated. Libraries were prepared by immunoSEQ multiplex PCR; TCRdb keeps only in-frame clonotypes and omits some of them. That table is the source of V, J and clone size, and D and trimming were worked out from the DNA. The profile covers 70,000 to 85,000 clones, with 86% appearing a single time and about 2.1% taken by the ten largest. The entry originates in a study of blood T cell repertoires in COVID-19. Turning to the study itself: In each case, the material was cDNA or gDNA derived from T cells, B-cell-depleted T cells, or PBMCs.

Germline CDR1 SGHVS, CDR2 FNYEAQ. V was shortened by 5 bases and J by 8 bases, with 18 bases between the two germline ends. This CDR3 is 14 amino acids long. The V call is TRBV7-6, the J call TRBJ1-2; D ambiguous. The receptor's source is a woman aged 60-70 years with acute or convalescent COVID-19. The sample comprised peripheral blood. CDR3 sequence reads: CASSPNPAQKGYTF. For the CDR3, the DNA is TGTGCCAGCAGCCCGAACCCGGCACAGAAGGGCTACACCTTC.